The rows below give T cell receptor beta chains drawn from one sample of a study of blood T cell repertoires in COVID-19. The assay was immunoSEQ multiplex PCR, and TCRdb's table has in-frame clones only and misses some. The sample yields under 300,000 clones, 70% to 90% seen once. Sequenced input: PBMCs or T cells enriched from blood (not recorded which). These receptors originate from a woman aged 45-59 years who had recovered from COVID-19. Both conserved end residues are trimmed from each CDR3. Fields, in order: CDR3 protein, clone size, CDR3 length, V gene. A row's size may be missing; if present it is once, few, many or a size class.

ASSLFASGREQY	few	12	TRBV7-2
ASSSWTGRTEAF	once	12	TRBV19
ASSKTEQSTDTQY	-	13	TRBV4-2
ASSPGQGARETQY	-	13	TRBV7-6
ASSRPGGDEQY	few	11	TRBV7-9
ASSLPGLAGGETQY	-	14	TRBV5-1
ASSPTVYNSPLH	-	12	TRBV27
ASSLGTAYNEQF	-	12	TRBV5-8
ASSFGDSPSYNEQF	-	14	TRBV12-1
ASSEPGTATEAF	-	12	TRBV25-1
ASSPRYGSGSSYNEQF	-	16	TRBV7-9
AISDRQGIEGYT	-	12	TRBV10-3
ASSSDIQKNQPQH	-	13	TRBV28
ASSTTGGGYEQY	-	12	TRBV6-5
ASSQAPGTSGSRGGELF	-	17	TRBV4-1
ATSRDVGGGYNSPLH	-	15	TRBV15
ASSMASGQRETQY	once	13	TRBV28
ASSQPLLAGDTGELF	-	15	TRBV11-3
ASSTRQGGNTIY	-	12	TRBV7-9
ASSPTGQGNQPQH	-	13	TRBV28
ASRTGTTISSTDTQY	-	15	TRBV5-4
ASSSQGGNTEAF	-	12	TRBV5-1
SVSHTDTQY	-	9	TRBV29-1
ASSPKGQHTGELF	-	13	TRBV7-8
ASSQETGPLHEQY	-	13	TRBV3-1/TRBV3-2
AWRGGTSGRTTKSYTGELF	-	19	TRBV30
ASSLSGFRSLNYGYT	-	15	TRBV28
ASSEWGQGRAGELF	-	14	TRBV25-1
ASSWAGYNEQF	-	11	TRBV12-3/TRBV12-4
ASSQGLYSGSYEQY	-	14	TRBV4-2
ASSTGQSHATGLF	-	13	TRBV28
ASSYSYIPRQGRGALH	-	16	TRBV27
ASSGGSAGVQETQY	once	14	TRBV5-1
ATGLAGETQY	-	10	TRBV5-1
ASRIGLAVGVQF	once	12	TRBV7-8
ASSIAPDTYEQY	once	12	TRBV19
ASSYGIVERELDYGYT	-	16	TRBV28
ASSRLAGGRETQY	-	13	TRBV5-6
ASSFRGASNYGYT	-	13	TRBV27
ASSQGGGLGGYT	-	12	TRBV5-5
SVVAHLNTEAF	-	11	TRBV29-1
ASSVGTPIYNEQF	-	13	TRBV7-3
ASSIRLQGETQY	-	12	TRBV19
ASSLRRGGTEAF	-	12	TRBV27
AWSGAETNEKLF	-	12	TRBV30